One and the same sample provided the 8 T cell receptor beta chains below, sequenced in a study of blood T cell repertoires in COVID-19. The repertoire was sequenced with immunoSEQ multiplex PCR; TCRdb's copy has only in-frame clones and lacks some. The repertoire holds a few hundred thousand clones, with about 90% as singletons. Sequencing was done on a sample of peripheral blood. Source of these receptors: a man in his forties with acute or convalescent COVID-19.

The chain recombines TRBV4-1 with TRBJ1-5; 8 bases are a match to TRBD1. The CDR3 has 14 residues. With 0 bases clipped from V and 9 bases from J, the junction kept 4 bases outside the gene matches. Looked up from germline, CDR1 is MGHRA and CDR2 is YSYEKL. The CDR3 loop is CASSQEQGGRPQHF. The DNA of the CDR3 is TGCGCCAGCAGCCAAGAACAGGGGGGGAGGCCCCAGCATTTT.

The chain couples TRBV29-1 to TRBJ1-1; TRBD1 might be the D (6 bases). The CDR3 has 12 amino acids. Germline V gene data show CDR1 as SQVTM and CDR2 as ANQGSEA. Trimming removed 7 bases from V and 0 bases from J, with 9 bases in between. The DNA for the CDR3 is TGCAGCGGGACAGAAATGAACACTGAAGCTTTCTTT. Encoded protein: CSGTEMNTEAFF.

V usage is TRBV7-3 and J usage is TRBJ1-1; D possibly corresponds to TRBD1 (6 bases). Germline CDR1 reads SGHTA; CDR2 reads FQGTGA. The CDR3 has 15 residues. V was clipped by 2 bases and J by 2 bases, with 12 bases between them. The CDR3 DNA follows: TGTGCCAGCAGCTTACTCCGGGACACAAACACTGAAGCTTTCTTT. Protein product: CASSLLRDTNTEAFF.

The chain links TRBV5-1 to TRBJ1-1; 9 bases map to TRBD1. The ends lost 4 bases at V and 5 bases at J; junction bases unmatched: 21. The CDR3 runs to 19 residues. The germline gives CDR1 SGHRS, CDR2 YFSETQ. Here the CDR3 reads CASSPNPGQGVVKGTEAFF. CDR3 nucleotide sequence: TGCGCCAGCAGCCCCAATCCGGGACAGGGTGTCGTGAAGGGAACTGAAGCTTTCTTT. Full variable domain (remainder filled in from reference TRBV5-1 and TRBJ1-1): KAGVTQTPRYLIKTRGQQVTLSCSPISGHRSVSWYQQTPGQGLQFLFEYFSETQRNKGNFPGRFSGRQFSNSRSEMNVSTLELGDSALYLCASSPNPGQGVVKGTEAFFGQGTRLTVV.

The chain is built from TRBV7-6 and TRBJ1-5; D perhaps matches TRBD1 (6 bases). V was trimmed by 1 base and J by 7 bases, leaving 11 bases between them. CDR3 size: 14 residues. Germline values: CDR1 SGHVS, CDR2 FNYEAQ. CDR3 sequence: CASSLGGQGQPQHF. DNA for the CDR3: TGTGCCAGCAGCTTAGGGGGGCAGGGCCAGCCCCAGCATTTT.

This chain connects TRBV4-2 to TRBJ1-6; TRBD1 agrees at 9 bases. In germline, CDR1 is LGHNA, CDR2 YNFKEQ. The CDR3 contains 16 residues. V lost 0 bases to trimming and J lost 9 bases; unmatched junction nucleotides: 6. CDR3 region: CASSQDIGTGSSPLHF. The CDR3 DNA sequence: TGTGCCAGCAGCCAAGATATCGGGACAGGGAGTTCACCCCTCCACTTT.

V gene TRBV9 combines with J gene TRBJ2-2, with D possibly TRBD1 on 5 matching bases. CDR1 and CDR2 (germline): SGDLS, YYNGEE. The length of the CDR3 is 15 residues. V lost 3 bases and J 6 bases, leaving 15 bases between the germline ends. CDR3 sequence reads: CASSGRVKAAGELFF. CDR3 coding DNA: TGTGCCAGCAGCGGCAGGGTTAAGGCGGCCGGGGAGCTGTTTTTT.

The chain employs TRBV7-6 and TRBJ2-7; D gene uncertain. V was clipped by 0 bases and J by 2 bases, with 8 bases between them. The CDR3 spans 14 residues. Germline V gene data show CDR1 as SGHVS and CDR2 as FNYEAQ. CDR3 DNA sequence: TGTGCCAGCAGCTTAGCCTTAGTACCCTACGAGCAGTACTTC. Its translation: CASSLALVPYEQYF.